The T cell receptor beta chain described here comes from a study of cytomegalovirus exposure and HLA in healthy donors. A multiplex PCR was run with 60 Vbeta primers and 13 Jbeta primers. TCRdb keeps only in-frame clones here, not all; method: immunoSEQ multiplex PCR. The table records some 180,000 clones, about 81% of them present only once. This CDR3 has 16 amino acids. Germline V gene sequence: CDR1 SGHAT, CDR2 FQDESV (reference sequence). V was clipped by 2 bases and J by 4 bases; unmatched bases: 4. The chain recombines TRBV11-1 with TRBJ2-3; the match to TRBD2 covers 12 bases. The sample was PBMCs. The origin of this receptor is a man in his forties in good health and CMV-seronegative. CDR3 protein: CASSLSGLAGSDTQYF. The DNA for the CDR3 is TGTGCCAGCAGCTTAAGCGGACTAGCGGGATCAGATACGCAGTATTTT.